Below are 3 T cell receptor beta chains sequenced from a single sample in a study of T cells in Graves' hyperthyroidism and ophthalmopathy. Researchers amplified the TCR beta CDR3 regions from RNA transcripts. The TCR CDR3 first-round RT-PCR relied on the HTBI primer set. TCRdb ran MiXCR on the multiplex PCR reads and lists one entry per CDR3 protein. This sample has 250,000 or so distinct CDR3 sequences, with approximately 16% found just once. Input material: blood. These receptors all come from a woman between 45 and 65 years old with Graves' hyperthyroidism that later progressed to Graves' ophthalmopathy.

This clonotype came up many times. CDR3 sequence (DNA): TGTGCCAGCAGTTACGACCAAGGAGGGGAAGAGACCCAGTACTTC. Protein: CASSYDQGGEETQYF. This chain joins TRBV27 and TRBJ2-5; perhaps TRBD2 as D (6 bases). CDR1 is MNHEY, CDR2 SMNVEV, per germline (reference sequence). The CDR3 runs to 15 residues. V was trimmed by 4 bases and J by 3 bases, leaving 15 bases between them.

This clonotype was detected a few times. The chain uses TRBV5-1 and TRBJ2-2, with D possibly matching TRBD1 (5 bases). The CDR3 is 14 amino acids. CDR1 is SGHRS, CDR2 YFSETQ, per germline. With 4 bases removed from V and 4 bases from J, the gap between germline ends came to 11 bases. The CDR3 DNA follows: TGCGCCAGCAGCCTCAGGGCTGGCACCGGGGAGCTGTTTTTT. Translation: CASSLRAGTGELFF. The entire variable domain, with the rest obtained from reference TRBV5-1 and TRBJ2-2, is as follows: KAGVTQTPRYLIKTRGQQVTLSCSPISGHRSVSWYQQTPGQGLQFLFEYFSETQRNKGNFPGRFSGRQFSNSRSEMNVSTLELGDSALYLCASSLRAGTGELFFGEGSRLTVL.

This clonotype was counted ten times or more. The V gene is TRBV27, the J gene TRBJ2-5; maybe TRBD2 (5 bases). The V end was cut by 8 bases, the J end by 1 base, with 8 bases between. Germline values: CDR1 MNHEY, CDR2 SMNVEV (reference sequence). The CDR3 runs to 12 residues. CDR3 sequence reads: CASAGIQETQYF. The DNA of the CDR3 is TGTGCCAGCGCCGGGATCCAAGAGACCCAGTACTTC.